Below, 5 T cell receptor beta chains from the same sample are listed, as sequenced in a study of T-cell reconstitution after alpha-beta-depleted transplantation in children. This sample's TCRbeta library carried unique molecular identifier barcodes. TCRdb re-called the PCR reads through MiXCR, storing one row per CDR3 protein. The repertoire holds about 980,000 distinct CDR3 sequences, about 29% seen once, with under 30% in the top ten. Material: PBMCs, mostly from graft donor cells, obtained 360 days after TCRalphabeta/CD19-depleted stem cell transplant. All receptors derive from a boy younger than two who had a stem cell transplant for SCID, so the T cells may come from the graft donor.

This clonotype was counted between two and nine times. This chain links TRBV20-1 with TRBJ2-1; D gene ambiguous. Germline values: CDR1 DFQATT, CDR2 SNEGSKA (reference sequence). This CDR3 region has 11 residues. V gave up 6 bases and J gave up 5 bases, with 8 bases separating them. CDR3 sequence reads: CSAPDHNEQFF. The DNA of the CDR3 is TGCAGTGCACCGGACCACAATGAGCAGTTCTTC.

The chain uses TRBV20-1 and TRBJ2-3; D tentatively reads TRBD1 or TRBD2 (7 bases each). This CDR3 comprises 14 residues. Looked up from germline, CDR1 is DFQATT and CDR2 is SNEGSKA (reference sequence). V was cut by 2 bases and J by 7 bases, with 16 bases left in between. In DNA, the CDR3 is TGCAGTGCTAGATCAGGGGGGGTTACGAATACGCAGTATTTT. As protein: CSARSGGVTNTQYF.

This clonotype was seen a handful of times. The chain uses TRBV6-1 and TRBJ2-7; TRBD2 matches at 9 bases. CDR3 length equals 15 residues. Trimming removed 5 bases from V and 6 bases from J; junction bases left unmatched: 11. Germline assignment: CDR1 MNHNS and CDR2 SASEGT. DNA for the CDR3: TGTGCCAGCAGTACCATAGCGGGGGTACGGGGCGAGCAGTACTTC. This sequence encodes CASSTIAGVRGEQYF.

In its sample, this clonotype was seen a few times. The CDR3 spells CASSQAGLAGLGTGELFF. The CDR3 DNA reads as TGTGCCAGCAGCCAGGCGGGACTAGCGGGCCTGGGGACCGGGGAGCTGTTTTTT. The V call is TRBV4-2, the J call TRBJ2-2, with 12 bases fitting TRBD2. Germline lookup yields CDR1 LGHNA and CDR2 YNFKEQ. V was clipped by 3 bases and J by 5 bases; unmatched bases: 10. This CDR3 is built from 18 residues.

The genes are TRBV3-1 and TRBJ2-7; D gene ambiguous. V lost 5 bases and J lost 0, with 8 bases in between. The germline V gene encodes CDR1 LGHDT and CDR2 YNNKEL (reference sequence). This CDR3 is built from 13 residues. CDR3 DNA: TGTGCCAGCAGCTTCCAGAGCTCCTACGAGCAGTACTTC. Protein: CASSFQSSYEQYF.